The clone carrying this T cell receptor beta chain was recorded many times. The antigen remains undetermined. Trimming took off 6 bases at V and 9 bases at J, with 21 bases between the two ends. Looked up from germline, CDR1 is DFQATT and CDR2 is SNEGSKA (reference sequence). The CDR3 sequence is 14 residues long. This sample was taken from a study of response to subunit inactivated influenza vaccine. MiXCR, applied by TCRdb to the RT-PCR reads, yields one record per CDR3 protein. Of about 700,000 distinct CDR3 sequences in the sample, about 15% were seen once. Study-wide results and caveats: Authors proposed each seasonal influenza vaccination draws in few new T cells.

The sequence came from a man in his forties or fifties who received an inactivated influenza vaccine. The source material was PBMCs from blood, sampled 11 to 12 days after vaccination. The rearrangement joins TRBV20-1 to TRBJ2-1, with D possibly matching TRBD2 (5 bases). CDR3 protein: CSARWIEGLGEQFF. Written as DNA, the CDR3 is TGCAGTGCGCGATGGATAGAGGGATTAGGTGAGCAGTTCTTC.